The rows below give T cell receptor beta chains drawn from one sample of a study of Tregs in tolerant kidney transplant recipients. TCRdb's table, derived via immunoSEQ multiplex PCR, lists solely in-frame clones and lacks some. The repertoire includes approximately 98,000 clones, 90% of them detected once, and nearly 0.35% sits in the top ten. This specimen consisted of CD4+ T cells from blood, obtained before the transplant. The source of these receptors is a human donor who received a combined kidney and bone marrow transplant. Each CDR3 is given with its conserved first and last residue. Each record gives: D gene, V gene, J gene, clone size, CDR3 protein, CDR3 DNA. D genes are given only for firm matches. A clone size is listed for some rows: how often the clone was seen (once, few, many), or a class if it is expanded.

D gene: TRBD1; V gene: TRBV4-3; J gene: TRBJ1-1; clone size: once; CDR3 protein: CASSRGGSGPNTEAFF; CDR3 DNA: TGCGCCAGCAGCCGAGGGGGCTCCGGGCCGAACACTGAAGCTTTCTTT
D gene: .; V gene: TRBV6-1; J gene: TRBJ1-5; clone size: few; CDR3 protein: CASSVGDRKQSGAQHF; CDR3 DNA: TGTGCCAGCAGTGTCGGGGACCGTAAGCAATCAGGGGCCCAGCATTTT
D gene: TRBD1; V gene: TRBV7-9; J gene: TRBJ1-2; clone size: .; CDR3 protein: CASSTRTGIDYGYTF; CDR3 DNA: TGTGCCAGCAGCACCCGGACAGGGATTGACTATGGCTACACCTTC
D gene: .; V gene: TRBV10-2; J gene: TRBJ2-7; clone size: .; CDR3 protein: CASSQLFTGSSYEQYF; CDR3 DNA: TGCGCCAGCAGTCAATTATTCACAGGGAGCTCCTACGAGCAGTACTTC
D gene: .; V gene: TRBV5-4; J gene: TRBJ2-2; clone size: .; CDR3 protein: CASSFRVSSTGELFF; CDR3 DNA: TGTGCCAGCAGCTTCAGGGTGTCGTCGACCGGGGAGCTGTTTTTT
D gene: .; V gene: TRBV9; J gene: TRBJ2-7; clone size: .; CDR3 protein: CASSGWAGEQYF; CDR3 DNA: TGTGCCAGCAGCGGGTGGGCCGGCGAGCAGTACTTC
D gene: .; V gene: TRBV5-1; J gene: TRBJ1-2; clone size: .; CDR3 protein: CASSLGSGKRDYGYTF; CDR3 DNA: TGCGCCAGCAGCTTGGGGTCAGGGAAAAGGGACTATGGCTACACCTTC
D gene: .; V gene: TRBV18; J gene: TRBJ1-2; clone size: .; CDR3 protein: CASSPYELSAANYGYTF; CDR3 DNA: TGTGCCAGCTCACCCTACGAATTGTCTGCGGCTAACTATGGCTACACCTTC
D gene: TRBD2; V gene: TRBV7-2; J gene: TRBJ2-7; clone size: .; CDR3 protein: CASSLMEFLAGVGEQYF; CDR3 DNA: TGTGCCAGCAGCCTAATGGAGTTTCTAGCGGGAGTGGGCGAGCAGTACTTC
D gene: .; V gene: TRBV5-1; J gene: TRBJ1-4; clone size: once; CDR3 protein: CASSLTGTGQGEKLFF; CDR3 DNA: TGCGCCAGCAGCTTGACCGGGACGGGGCAGGGGGAAAAACTGTTTTTT
D gene: .; V gene: TRBV28; J gene: TRBJ1-2; clone size: .; CDR3 protein: CASSLPIPTEGGYTF; CDR3 DNA: TGTGCCAGCAGTTTACCAATTCCAACCGAGGGTGGCTACACCTTC
D gene: .; V gene: TRBV27; J gene: TRBJ1-2; clone size: once; CDR3 protein: CASSLKSRGYGYTF; CDR3 DNA: TGTGCCAGCAGCCTCAAGAGTAGGGGCTATGGCTACACCTTC
D gene: TRBD2; V gene: TRBV18; J gene: TRBJ2-3; clone size: .; CDR3 protein: CASSPPRASGSTDTQYF; CDR3 DNA: TGTGCCAGCTCACCACCGAGGGCTAGCGGGAGCACAGATACGCAGTATTTT
D gene: .; V gene: TRBV28; J gene: TRBJ2-5; clone size: .; CDR3 protein: CASRSWGRPGETQYF; CDR3 DNA: TGTGCCAGCAGGAGCTGGGGCAGACCAGGCGAGACCCAGTACTTC
D gene: .; V gene: TRBV27; J gene: TRBJ2-7; clone size: .; CDR3 protein: CASREARSFSYEQYF; CDR3 DNA: TGTGCCAGCAGGGAGGCCCGGTCTTTCTCCTACGAGCAGTACTTC
D gene: TRBD1; V gene: TRBV2; J gene: TRBJ1-2; clone size: few; CDR3 protein: CASRAWTGVNYGYTF; CDR3 DNA: TGTGCCAGCAGAGCCTGGACAGGGGTTAACTATGGCTACACCTTC
D gene: .; V gene: TRBV5-1; J gene: TRBJ2-7; clone size: .; CDR3 protein: CASSLEDIRISSSYEQYF; CDR3 DNA: TGCGCCAGCAGCTTGGAGGACATAAGGATCTCAAGCTCCTACGAGCAGTACTTC
D gene: .; V gene: TRBV28; J gene: TRBJ2-7; clone size: .; CDR3 protein: CASSQAYGDEQYF; CDR3 DNA: TGTGCCAGCAGTCAGGCCTACGGGGACGAGCAGTACTTC
D gene: .; V gene: TRBV6-5; J gene: TRBJ2-7; clone size: .; CDR3 protein: CASSPDISLYEQYF; CDR3 DNA: TGTGCCAGCAGTCCCGACATTTCCCTCTACGAGCAGTACTTC
D gene: .; V gene: TRBV18; J gene: TRBJ2-5; clone size: few; CDR3 protein: CASSRTVMETQYF; CDR3 DNA: TGTGCCAGCTCACGGACAGTTATGGAGACCCAGTACTTC
D gene: .; V gene: TRBV7-9; J gene: TRBJ2-5; clone size: .; CDR3 protein: CASSLPQETQYF; CDR3 DNA: TGTGCCAGCAGCTTACCGCAAGAGACCCAGTACTTC
D gene: .; V gene: TRBV7-6; J gene: TRBJ2-3; clone size: .; CDR3 protein: CASSLFGTSTDTQYF; CDR3 DNA: TGTGCCAGCAGCTTGTTCGGGACTAGCACAGATACGCAGTATTTT
D gene: .; V gene: TRBV5-4; J gene: TRBJ2-1; clone size: .; CDR3 protein: CASSLVVRAPPGDEQFF; CDR3 DNA: TGTGCCAGCAGCTTGGTGGTGCGGGCGCCCCCGGGGGATGAGCAGTTCTTC
D gene: .; V gene: TRBV7-2; J gene: TRBJ2-3; clone size: .; CDR3 protein: CASSLTRADTQYF; CDR3 DNA: TGTGCCAGCAGCCTTACTAGAGCAGATACGCAGTATTTT
D gene: TRBD2; V gene: TRBV28; J gene: TRBJ2-7; clone size: .; CDR3 protein: CASSTSGLPYEQYF; CDR3 DNA: TGTGCCAGCAGTACTAGCGGGCTCCCCTACGAGCAGTACTTC
D gene: .; V gene: TRBV18; J gene: TRBJ1-5; clone size: .; CDR3 protein: CASSRGYSNQPQHF; CDR3 DNA: TGTGCCAGCTCAAGGGGATATAGCAATCAGCCCCAGCATTTT
D gene: .; V gene: TRBV5-1; J gene: TRBJ1-1; clone size: .; CDR3 protein: CASSLARGGGGGTEAFF; CDR3 DNA: TGCGCCAGCAGCTTGGCCCGCGGGGGCGGAGGTGGCACTGAAGCTTTCTTT
D gene: .; V gene: TRBV15; J gene: TRBJ2-2; clone size: once; CDR3 protein: CATSRDRLAANTGELFF; CDR3 DNA: TGTGCCACCAGCAGAGATCGGCTAGCAGCGAACACCGGGGAGCTGTTTTTT
D gene: TRBD1; V gene: TRBV4-2; J gene: TRBJ2-5; clone size: .; CDR3 protein: CASSQDLTGRGAQYF; CDR3 DNA: TGTGCCAGCAGCCAAGATCTGACAGGGAGAGGGGCCCAGTACTTC
D gene: .; V gene: TRBV6-6; J gene: TRBJ2-7; clone size: .; CDR3 protein: CASSYGMRGGEQYF; CDR3 DNA: TGTGCCAGCAGTTACGGGATGCGGGGCGGGGAGCAGTACTTC
D gene: .; V gene: TRBV5-1; J gene: TRBJ1-1; clone size: .; CDR3 protein: CASSLQGSVTEAFF; CDR3 DNA: TGCGCCAGCAGCTTACAGGGTTCCGTCACTGAAGCTTTCTTT
D gene: TRBD2; V gene: TRBV4-1; J gene: TRBJ2-7; clone size: .; CDR3 protein: CASSQVVQRGATYEQYF; CDR3 DNA: TGCGCCAGCAGCCAAGTAGTCCAGCGGGGGGCAACCTACGAGCAGTACTTC
D gene: .; V gene: TRBV6-6; J gene: TRBJ2-3; clone size: .; CDR3 protein: CASMGSTGTDTQYF; CDR3 DNA: TGTGCCAGCATGGGCTCGACGGGCACAGATACGCAGTATTTT
D gene: .; V gene: TRBV5-1; J gene: TRBJ2-4; clone size: .; CDR3 protein: CASSLGDTSRGNIQYF; CDR3 DNA: TGCGCCAGCAGCTTGGGGGACACCTCACGGGGAAACATTCAGTACTTC
D gene: .; V gene: TRBV18; J gene: TRBJ2-7; clone size: .; CDR3 protein: CASSPGSLYEQYF; CDR3 DNA: TGTGCCAGCTCACCCGGGAGTCTCTACGAGCAGTACTTC
D gene: TRBD1; V gene: TRBV5-6; J gene: TRBJ1-2; clone size: .; CDR3 protein: CASSLARGLPGYTF; CDR3 DNA: TGTGCCAGCAGCTTGGCCAGGGGGCTGCCCGGCTACACCTTC
D gene: TRBD1; V gene: TRBV15; J gene: TRBJ1-3; clone size: .; CDR3 protein: CATSRTGRGLWGNTIYF; CDR3 DNA: TGTGCCACCAGCCGGACAGGGCGGGGGCTCTGGGGAAACACCATATATTTT
D gene: TRBD1; V gene: TRBV5-4; J gene: TRBJ1-2; clone size: .; CDR3 protein: CASSLATGGGYTF; CDR3 DNA: TGTGCCAGCAGCTTGGCGACAGGGGGTGGCTACACCTTC
D gene: .; V gene: TRBV6-5; J gene: TRBJ1-1; clone size: .; CDR3 protein: CASTSWGGDTEAFF; CDR3 DNA: TGTGCCAGCACCTCTTGGGGGGGGGACACTGAAGCTTTCTTT
D gene: .; V gene: TRBV5-1; J gene: TRBJ2-7; clone size: once; CDR3 protein: CASSPGWGSYEQYF; CDR3 DNA: TGCGCCAGCAGCCCGGGGTGGGGCTCCTACGAGCAGTACTTC
D gene: TRBD2; V gene: TRBV7-2; J gene: TRBJ2-5; clone size: .; CDR3 protein: CASSLSSGGAGETQYF; CDR3 DNA: TGTGCCAGCAGCTTATCTAGCGGGGGGGCCGGGGAGACCCAGTACTTC
D gene: TRBD1; V gene: TRBV10-3; J gene: TRBJ2-7; clone size: .; CDR3 protein: CAISDSQGQGAYEQYF; CDR3 DNA: TGTGCCATCAGTGACTCCCAAGGACAGGGCGCCTACGAGCAGTACTTC
D gene: .; V gene: TRBV7-9; J gene: TRBJ2-1; clone size: .; CDR3 protein: CASSTRGLSSYNEQFF; CDR3 DNA: TGTGCCAGCAGCACCCGTGGGCTGAGCTCCTACAATGAGCAGTTCTTC
D gene: .; V gene: TRBV14; J gene: TRBJ1-1; clone size: .; CDR3 protein: CASSHKQAFF; CDR3 DNA: TGTGCCAGCAGTCACAAACAGGCATTCTTT
D gene: .; V gene: TRBV4-3; J gene: TRBJ1-4; clone size: .; CDR3 protein: CASSQDAPGDNEKLFF; CDR3 DNA: TGCGCCAGCAGCCAAGATGCCCCGGGAGATAATGAAAAACTGTTTTTT
D gene: TRBD2; V gene: TRBV6-5; J gene: TRBJ2-7; clone size: .; CDR3 protein: CASRETSGEQYF; CDR3 DNA: TGTGCCAGCAGGGAGACTAGCGGCGAGCAGTACTTC
D gene: TRBD2; V gene: TRBV6-1; J gene: TRBJ2-7; clone size: .; CDR3 protein: CASSGRPDSAGAQWEQYF; CDR3 DNA: TGTGCCAGCAGTGGGAGGCCCGACTCGGCGGGAGCTCAGTGGGAGCAGTACTTC
D gene: .; V gene: TRBV19; J gene: TRBJ1-1; clone size: .; CDR3 protein: CASSHSGGMAEAFF; CDR3 DNA: TGTGCCAGTAGTCACTCTGGAGGGATGGCTGAAGCTTTCTTT